This is a list of T cell receptor beta chains from one sample in a study of OX40 agonist ivuxolimab in advanced cancers. Some clones are missing from TCRdb's copy, which holds only in-frame ones; the method was immunoSEQ multiplex PCR. The sample shows roughly 69,000 clones, 80% to 90% of them seen only once. This specimen consisted of CD4+ or CD8+ T cells sorted from blood, obtained in a trial of the OX40 agonist ivuxolimab. The origin of the receptors is an adult with an advanced solid tumor such as melanoma, head and neck, liver or kidney cancer. Both conserved end residues are part of each CDR3. Fields, in order: J gene, D gene, V gene, CDR3 length, clone size, CDR3 protein, CDR3 DNA. The D gene is left open where the match is weak. Not all rows give a size; the values are once, few, many and, for expanded clones, a class.

j_gene: TRBJ2-2; d_gene: TRBD1; v_gene: TRBV7-2; len: 14; abundance: -; CDR3aa: CAGEDRALTGELFF; CDR3nt: TGTGCCGGGGAAGACAGGGCTCTCACCGGGGAGCTGTTTTTT
j_gene: TRBJ2-3; d_gene: TRBD1; v_gene: TRBV19; len: 15; abundance: -; CDR3aa: CASSLQGGGTDTQYF; CDR3nt: TGTGCCAGTAGTCTACAGGGGGGAGGCACAGATACGCAGTATTTT
j_gene: TRBJ1-2; d_gene: TRBD1; v_gene: TRBV10-3; len: 15; abundance: -; CDR3aa: CAISRTGGGHYGYTF; CDR3nt: TGTGCCATCAGTAGGACAGGGGGCGGTCACTATGGCTACACCTTC
j_gene: TRBJ1-6; d_gene: -; v_gene: TRBV5-1; len: 18; abundance: few; CDR3aa: CASSLAEDSGDYNSPLHF; CDR3nt: TGCGCCAGCAGCTTGGCGGAAGACAGTGGGGATTATAATTCACCCCTCCACTTT
j_gene: TRBJ1-1; d_gene: -; v_gene: TRBV27; len: 14; abundance: -; CDR3aa: CASSLVGLNTEAFF; CDR3nt: TGTGCCAGCAGCCTAGTAGGCCTGAACACTGAAGCCTTCTTT
j_gene: TRBJ2-7; d_gene: -; v_gene: TRBV27; len: 13; abundance: -; CDR3aa: CASRASLHYEQYF; CDR3nt: TGTGCCAGCAGGGCTTCCCTCCATTACGAGCAGTACTTC
j_gene: TRBJ2-1; d_gene: -; v_gene: TRBV7-2; len: 14; abundance: -; CDR3aa: CASSLWGNYNEQFF; CDR3nt: TGTGCCAGCAGTTTGTGGGGGAACTACAATGAGCAGTTCTTC
j_gene: TRBJ2-2; d_gene: -; v_gene: TRBV4-2; len: 17; abundance: -; CDR3aa: CASSQPGVVTRAGELFF; CDR3nt: TGTGCCAGCAGCCAACCTGGGGTGGTCACAAGGGCCGGGGAGCTGTTTTTT
j_gene: TRBJ1-1; d_gene: -; v_gene: TRBV5-1; len: 14; abundance: -; CDR3aa: CASSSLQGNTEAFF; CDR3nt: TGCGCCAGCAGCTCCCTACAGGGGAACACTGAAGCTTTCTTT
j_gene: TRBJ2-4; d_gene: -; v_gene: TRBV7-9; len: 16; abundance: -; CDR3aa: CASSLDPQGTKNIQYF; CDR3nt: TGTGCCAGCAGCTTAGACCCACAGGGAACCAAAAACATTCAGTACTTC
j_gene: TRBJ2-3; d_gene: TRBD2; v_gene: TRBV29-1; len: 16; abundance: -; CDR3aa: CSVDAPGTSGTDTQYF; CDR3nt: TGCAGCGTTGACGCCCCCGGGACTAGCGGCACAGATACGCAGTATTTT
j_gene: TRBJ1-6; d_gene: TRBD1; v_gene: TRBV5-1; len: 17; abundance: -; CDR3aa: CASSPQTGSSYNSPLHF; CDR3nt: TGCGCCAGCAGCCCCCAGACAGGGAGCTCCTATAATTCACCCCTCCACTTT
j_gene: TRBJ2-7; d_gene: -; v_gene: TRBV19; len: 14; abundance: -; CDR3aa: CASSSIAGMDEQYF; CDR3nt: TGTGCCAGTAGTTCGATTGCAGGGATGGACGAGCAGTACTTC
j_gene: TRBJ2-1; d_gene: -; v_gene: TRBV27; len: 12; abundance: -; CDR3aa: CASSLWGSEQFF; CDR3nt: TGTGCCAGCAGTTTGTGGGGCAGTGAGCAGTTCTTC
j_gene: TRBJ1-1; d_gene: -; v_gene: TRBV28; len: 15; abundance: -; CDR3aa: CASTNGVGANTEAFF; CDR3nt: TGTGCCAGCACCAACGGAGTCGGAGCGAACACTGAAGCTTTCTTT
j_gene: TRBJ1-3; d_gene: -; v_gene: TRBV18; len: 16; abundance: -; CDR3aa: CASSLEGGGSGNTIYF; CDR3nt: TGTGCCAGCTCACTCGAAGGCGGGGGCTCCGGAAACACCATATATTTT
j_gene: TRBJ2-7; d_gene: -; v_gene: TRBV5-1; len: 14; abundance: -; CDR3aa: CASSLASRPYEQYF; CDR3nt: TGCGCCAGCAGCTTGGCCTCCCGACCGTACGAGCAGTACTTC
j_gene: TRBJ2-7; d_gene: -; v_gene: TRBV14; len: 13; abundance: -; CDR3aa: CASSQVSPSEQYF; CDR3nt: TGTGCCAGCAGCCAAGTGTCGCCCTCCGAGCAGTACTTC
j_gene: TRBJ1-2; d_gene: -; v_gene: TRBV2; len: 14; abundance: -; CDR3aa: CASSLRGGPYGYTF; CDR3nt: TGTGCCAGCAGCCTCCGTGGGGGGCCCTATGGCTACACCTTC
j_gene: TRBJ1-1; d_gene: -; v_gene: TRBV28; len: 13; abundance: -; CDR3aa: CASNIRGGTEAFF; CDR3nt: TGTGCCAGCAATATAAGGGGGGGGACTGAAGCTTTCTTT
j_gene: TRBJ1-5; d_gene: TRBD1; v_gene: TRBV19; len: 14; abundance: -; CDR3aa: CASSQGTGAQPQHF; CDR3nt: TGTGCCAGTAGTCAAGGGACAGGGGCTCAGCCCCAGCATTTT
j_gene: TRBJ2-1; d_gene: -; v_gene: TRBV5-1; len: 13; abundance: few; CDR3aa: CASSLRESGEQFF; CDR3nt: TGCGCCAGCAGCTTGCGGGAGAGCGGTGAGCAGTTCTTC
j_gene: TRBJ2-7; d_gene: -; v_gene: TRBV30; len: 15; abundance: -; CDR3aa: CAWRSHEGWGYEQYF; CDR3nt: TGTGCCTGGAGGTCCCATGAGGGTTGGGGCTACGAGCAGTACTTC
j_gene: TRBJ1-6; d_gene: -; v_gene: TRBV28; len: 15; abundance: -; CDR3aa: CASSEPGGRNSPLHF; CDR3nt: TGTGCCAGCAGCGAGCCGGGGGGTCGTAATTCACCCCTCCACTTT
j_gene: TRBJ2-5; d_gene: -; v_gene: TRBV19; len: 14; abundance: -; CDR3aa: CASTDRRDQETQYF; CDR3nt: TGTGCCAGTACAGACAGGAGGGACCAAGAGACCCAGTACTTC
j_gene: TRBJ2-3; d_gene: TRBD1; v_gene: TRBV15; len: 15; abundance: -; CDR3aa: CATSPWDSSTDTQYF; CDR3nt: TGTGCCACCAGCCCCTGGGACAGTAGCACAGATACGCAGTATTTT
j_gene: TRBJ1-2; d_gene: TRBD1; v_gene: TRBV28; len: 14; abundance: -; CDR3aa: CASSLGTGVVGYTF; CDR3nt: TGTGCCAGCAGTTTGGGGACAGGGGTGGTCGGCTACACCTTC
j_gene: TRBJ2-7; d_gene: -; v_gene: TRBV6-1; len: 13; abundance: once; CDR3aa: CASRLGTTYEQYF; CDR3nt: TGTGCCAGCAGGTTAGGGACCACCTACGAGCAGTACTTC
j_gene: TRBJ2-2; d_gene: -; v_gene: TRBV28; len: 16; abundance: -; CDR3aa: CASSPRGTANTGELFF; CDR3nt: TGTGCCAGCAGTCCCCGTGGGACCGCGAACACCGGGGAGCTGTTTTTT
j_gene: TRBJ2-2; d_gene: -; v_gene: TRBV11-2; len: 16; abundance: -; CDR3aa: CASSLAGQLNTGELFF; CDR3nt: TGTGCCAGCAGCTTAGCCGGACAGTTGAACACCGGGGAGCTGTTTTTT
j_gene: TRBJ1-5; d_gene: -; v_gene: TRBV5-6; len: 18; abundance: -; CDR3aa: CASSSWGHRLGGNQPQHF; CDR3nt: TGTGCCAGCAGCTCGTGGGGGCACAGGCTAGGAGGCAATCAGCCCCAGCATTTT
j_gene: TRBJ1-3; d_gene: -; v_gene: TRBV18; len: 13; abundance: few; CDR3aa: CASSGQPGNTIYF; CDR3nt: TGTGCCAGCTCGGGTCAACCTGGAAACACCATATATTTT
j_gene: TRBJ2-2; d_gene: TRBD1; v_gene: TRBV9; len: 17; abundance: once; CDR3aa: CASSALPGQGSTGELFF; CDR3nt: TGTGCCAGCAGCGCCCTGCCGGGACAGGGGAGCACCGGGGAGCTGTTTTTT
j_gene: TRBJ1-6; d_gene: -; v_gene: TRBV2; len: 15; abundance: -; CDR3aa: CASSDLRPYNSPLHF; CDR3nt: TGTGCCAGCAGTGACTTGCGGCCCTATAATTCACCCCTCCACTTT
j_gene: TRBJ2-7; d_gene: -; v_gene: TRBV2; len: 15; abundance: -; CDR3aa: CASSEVSSDLYEQYF; CDR3nt: TGTGCCAGCAGTGAAGTAAGCAGCGACCTCTACGAGCAGTACTTC
j_gene: TRBJ1-1; d_gene: -; v_gene: TRBV30; len: 15; abundance: once; CDR3aa: CAWFRSGAVGTEAFF; CDR3nt: TGTGCCTGGTTCAGATCAGGGGCGGTTGGAACTGAAGCTTTCTTT
j_gene: TRBJ1-1; d_gene: -; v_gene: TRBV2; len: 13; abundance: -; CDR3aa: CASSRGRNLEAFF; CDR3nt: TGTGCCAGCTCTCGTGGCAGGAACCTTGAAGCTTTCTTT
j_gene: TRBJ2-5; d_gene: -; v_gene: TRBV7-2; len: 12; abundance: -; CDR3aa: CASSLGQETQYF; CDR3nt: TGTGCCAGCAGCTTAGGTCAAGAGACCCAGTACTTC
j_gene: TRBJ2-3; d_gene: -; v_gene: TRBV6-1; len: 15; abundance: -; CDR3aa: CASTPRGAQGDTQYF; CDR3nt: TGTGCCAGCACCCCGCGCGGCGCTCAAGGGGATACGCAGTATTTT
j_gene: TRBJ1-5; d_gene: -; v_gene: TRBV4-1; len: 16; abundance: -; CDR3aa: CASSQGGRLGDQPQHF; CDR3nt: TGCGCCAGCAGCCAAGGAGGGAGGCTTGGCGATCAGCCCCAGCATTTT
j_gene: TRBJ2-5; d_gene: -; v_gene: TRBV30; len: 12; abundance: -; CDR3aa: CAWTIGGETQYF; CDR3nt: TGTGCCTGGACCATAGGGGGGGAGACCCAGTACTTC
j_gene: TRBJ2-5; d_gene: -; v_gene: TRBV2; len: 12; abundance: -; CDR3aa: CASTVEGKTQYF; CDR3nt: TGTGCCAGCACCGTGGAAGGCAAGACCCAGTACTTC
j_gene: TRBJ2-5; d_gene: TRBD2; v_gene: TRBV27; len: 15; abundance: -; CDR3aa: CASSFLAGGIGTQYF; CDR3nt: TGTGCCAGCAGTTTCCTAGCGGGGGGCATAGGGACCCAGTACTTC
j_gene: TRBJ2-7; d_gene: TRBD2; v_gene: TRBV11-2; len: 16; abundance: -; CDR3aa: CASSARSGGNSYEQYF; CDR3nt: TGTGCCAGCAGCGCGCGTAGCGGGGGGAACTCCTACGAGCAGTACTTC
j_gene: TRBJ1-1; d_gene: -; v_gene: TRBV29-1; len: 12; abundance: -; CDR3aa: CSVARGDTPAFF; CDR3nt: TGCAGCGTTGCGAGGGGTGACACGCCAGCTTTCTTT
j_gene: TRBJ2-7; d_gene: TRBD2; v_gene: TRBV28; len: 15; abundance: -; CDR3aa: CASTSPGGLAHEQYF; CDR3nt: TGTGCCAGCACCTCGCCGGGGGGACTAGCCCACGAGCAGTACTTC
j_gene: TRBJ2-7; d_gene: TRBD2; v_gene: TRBV11-3; len: 14; abundance: -; CDR3aa: CASSLATSVGEQYF; CDR3nt: TGTGCCAGCAGCTTAGCCACTAGCGTGGGCGAGCAGTACTTC
j_gene: TRBJ1-2; d_gene: -; v_gene: TRBV14; len: 14; abundance: -; CDR3aa: CASSPAGQFHGYTF; CDR3nt: TGTGCCAGCAGCCCCGCAGGACAGTTCCATGGCTACACCTTC
j_gene: TRBJ1-5; d_gene: -; v_gene: TRBV6-1; len: 14; abundance: -; CDR3aa: CASSEGGGTQPQHF; CDR3nt: TGTGCCAGCAGTGAAGGGGGAGGGACTCAGCCCCAGCATTTT
j_gene: TRBJ1-1; d_gene: -; v_gene: TRBV19; len: 12; abundance: -; CDR3aa: CASFTENTEAFF; CDR3nt: TGTGCCAGTTTTACAGAGAACACTGAAGCTTTCTTT
j_gene: TRBJ1-6; d_gene: -; v_gene: TRBV7-3; len: 13; abundance: -; CDR3aa: CASSFGRGSPLHF; CDR3nt: TGTGCCAGCAGCTTCGGTCGGGGATCACCCCTCCACTTT
j_gene: TRBJ2-1; d_gene: -; v_gene: TRBV27; len: 18; abundance: -; CDR3aa: CASSDLWAAASSYNEQFF; CDR3nt: TGTGCCAGCAGTGACTTATGGGCGGCCGCTAGCTCCTACAATGAGCAGTTCTTC
j_gene: TRBJ2-2; d_gene: -; v_gene: TRBV11-2; len: 15; abundance: -; CDR3aa: CASSPQFRGDGELFF; CDR3nt: TGTGCCAGCAGCCCTCAGTTCCGGGGAGACGGGGAGCTGTTTTTT
j_gene: TRBJ1-6; d_gene: -; v_gene: TRBV19; len: 15; abundance: -; CDR3aa: CASSLSGGRGSPLHF; CDR3nt: TGTGCCAGTAGTTTAAGCGGGGGAAGAGGTTCACCCCTCCACTTT
j_gene: TRBJ1-6; d_gene: -; v_gene: TRBV27; len: 16; abundance: -; CDR3aa: CASSLRPRQGSTPLHF; CDR3nt: TGTGCCAGCAGTTTAAGGCCCCGGCAGGGGTCTACACCCCTCCACTTT
j_gene: TRBJ1-1; d_gene: -; v_gene: TRBV7-9; len: 14; abundance: -; CDR3aa: CASTPSNLNTEAFF; CDR3nt: TGTGCCAGCACCCCAAGTAATCTGAACACTGAAGCTTTCTTT
j_gene: TRBJ2-7; d_gene: -; v_gene: TRBV7-2; len: 13; abundance: -; CDR3aa: CASSLARAYEQYF; CDR3nt: TGTGCCAGCAGCTTAGCGCGGGCTTACGAGCAGTACTTC
j_gene: TRBJ2-3; d_gene: -; v_gene: TRBV28; len: 14; abundance: -; CDR3aa: CASSLSAGWDTQYF; CDR3nt: TGTGCCAGCAGTTTATCGGCGGGATGGGATACGCAGTATTTT